The 25 T cell receptor beta chains listed next were all sequenced from one sample in a study of cytomegalovirus exposure and HLA in healthy donors. The table came from immunoSEQ multiplex PCR; TCRdb's copy has only in-frame clones and leaves some out. The table has more than 300,000 clones, roughly 85% seen once. The specimen sequenced was PBMCs. The receptors were gathered from a woman younger than 30 in good health and CMV-seronegative.

This sequence joins TRBV4-2 and TRBJ2-1; TRBD2 matches 11 bases. The V segment lost 4 bases and the J segment 7 bases; nucleotides outside the gene matches: 9. The germline V gene encodes CDR1 LGHNA and CDR2 YNFKEQ. This CDR3 has 16 amino acids. CDR3 DNA sequence: TGTGCCAGCAGCCTACCACTAGCGGGAGTAGGGAATGAGCAGTTCTTC. It codes for CASSLPLAGVGNEQFF.

This clone showed up just once. The V and J genes are TRBV27 and TRBJ2-7; 7 positions match TRBD2. With V trimmed by 5 bases and J by 0 bases, 13 bases remained unmatched. This CDR3 region has 17 residues. Germline V gives CDR1 MNHEY, CDR2 SMNVEV (reference sequence). The CDR3 reads CASSAYPEREGSYEQYF. The CDR3 DNA is TGTGCCAGCAGTGCATACCCCGAAAGGGAGGGCTCCTACGAGCAGTACTTC.

This rearrangement joins TRBV6-5 to TRBJ2-7, with D possibly matching TRBD1 (7 bases). The CDR3 has 13 residues. Trimming cost V 8 bases and J 5 bases, with 16 bases left between them. Germline V gives CDR1 MNHEY, CDR2 SVGAGI. The CDR3 loop reads CASAKTGRNEQYF. The CDR3 DNA sequence: TGTGCCAGCGCTAAGACAGGGAGGAACGAGCAGTACTTC.

V gene TRBV6-1 combines with J gene TRBJ2-7, with 9 bases lining up with TRBD1. Germline lookup yields CDR1 MNHNS and CDR2 SASEGT. The trim removed 4 bases at V and 4 bases at J, leaving 5 bases unmatched. The CDR3 totals 14 residues. The CDR3 spells CASSADRGVYEQYF. In DNA, the CDR3 is TGTGCCAGCAGTGCCGACAGGGGGGTATACGAGCAGTACTTC.

V gene TRBV10-3 combines with J gene TRBJ2-7; maybe TRBD1 (5 bases). Trimming removed 1 base from V and 0 bases from J, with 7 bases in between. Germline V gene data show CDR1 as ENHRY and CDR2 as SYGVKD. This CDR3 comprises 14 residues. The CDR3 sequence: CAISELTDSYEQYF. Written as DNA, the CDR3 is TGTGCCATCAGTGAGTTGACAGACTCCTACGAGCAGTACTTC.

This sequence joins TRBV6-5 and TRBJ1-3; perhaps TRBD1 as D (6 bases). V was clipped by 2 bases and J by 0 bases, with 11 bases between them. This CDR3 comprises 16 residues. Germline CDR1 and CDR2: MNHEY and SVGAGI. Written as DNA, the CDR3 is TGTGCCAGCAGTTACCGGGACACCTTCTCTGGAAACACCATATATTTT. Amino acid sequence: CASSYRDTFSGNTIYF.

In nucleotides, the CDR3 is TGCGCCAGCAGCCAAGATTGGGGCGGACTAGTGTACGAGACCCAGTACTTC. As protein: CASSQDWGGLVYETQYF. V is TRBV4-1 and J is TRBJ2-5; 7 nucleotides align to TRBD2. V was pared by 0 bases and J by 5 bases, with 12 bases of the junction left unmatched. The CDR3 has 17 amino acids. Germline V gives CDR1 MGHRA, CDR2 YSYEKL.

The V gene is TRBV27, the J gene TRBJ2-3, with unresolved D. The CDR3 is 13 amino acids. The germline V gene has CDR1 MNHEY and CDR2 SMNVEV (reference sequence). V was pared by 1 base and J by 2 bases, with 4 bases between. CDR3 coding DNA: TGTGCCAGCAGTTTATTCCTCACAGATACGCAGTATTTT. The encoded protein is CASSLFLTDTQYF.

The chain carries TRBV4-1 and TRBJ1-2; no clear D. The CDR3 runs 15 residues. From germline, CDR1 is MGHRA and CDR2 YSYEKL. V shed 4 bases and J shed 2 bases, with 14 bases lying between them. CDR3 region: CASSLPREGNYGYTF. CDR3 coding DNA: TGCGCCAGCAGCCTCCCAAGGGAGGGCAACTATGGCTACACCTTC.

The chain couples TRBV10-1 to TRBJ1-6; unclear D gene. The V end lost 5 bases, the J end lost 9 bases, and 11 bases lay between the germline ends. This CDR3 is 13 amino acids long. From germline, CDR1 is WNHNN and CDR2 SYGVQD (reference sequence). Here the CDR3 DNA reads TGCGCCAGCAGTCGCCTCCAGGCTTCACCCCTCCACTTT. Translating gives CASSRLQASPLHF.

The chain carries TRBV6-5 and TRBJ1-2, with 7 bases aligning to TRBD1. J lost 1 base, V lost 5 bases, and 4 bases had no gene match. Germline V gene lookup returns CDR1 MNHEY and CDR2 SVGAGI. The CDR3 runs to 14 residues. CDR3 sequence (DNA): TGTGCCAGCAGTACAGACAGGGTTAACTATGGCTACACCTTC. Translation gives CASSTDRVNYGYTF.

The J gene is TRBJ1-4, the V gene TRBV25-1; TRBD1 aligns across 8 bases. CDR1 is MGHDK and CDR2 is SYGVNS in the germline V gene. Trimming removed 0 bases from V and 8 bases from J; junction bases left unmatched: 8. The CDR3 has 16 residues. CDR3 sequence: CASSEYGQGAGEKLFF. The DNA of the CDR3 is TGTGCCAGCAGTGAATATGGACAGGGCGCGGGAGAAAAACTGTTTTTT. Drawing the rest from reference TRBV25-1 and TRBJ1-4, the complete variable domain is EADIYQTPRYLVIGTGKKITLECSQTMGHDKMYWYQQDPGMELHLIHYSYGVNSTEKGDLSSESTVSRIRTEHFPLTLESARPSHTSQYLCASSEYGQGAGEKLFFGSGTQLSVL.

The CDR3 spells CSVGGGSGTQYF. The DNA of the CDR3 is TGCAGCGTTGGGGGGGGATCGGGTACGCAGTATTTT. This chain uses TRBV29-1 with TRBJ2-3; 7 bases match TRBD2. This CDR3 has 12 amino acids. Trimming removed 4 bases from V and 8 bases from J; junction bases left unmatched: 6. Germline V lookup: CDR1 SQVTM, CDR2 ANQGSEA.

The V gene is TRBV5-4, the J gene TRBJ2-7; 7 bases match TRBD2. Germline CDR1 SGHNT, CDR2 YYREEE (reference sequence). Germline trimming cut 3 bases from V and 2 bases from J; bases unmatched to any gene: 8. This CDR3 region has 15 residues. The CDR3 region is CASSSASGRAYEQYF. Written as DNA, the CDR3 is TGTGCCAGCAGCTCCGCTAGCGGACGGGCCTACGAGCAGTACTTC.

The J gene is TRBJ2-3, the V gene TRBV19; TRBD2 matches 10 bases. The germline V gene encodes CDR1 LNHDA and CDR2 SQIVND (reference sequence). This CDR3 is built from 19 residues. V lost 10 bases and J lost 7; bases outside the gene matches: 26. The CDR3 loop is CATTGRQISGRAGFYTQYF. CDR3 bases: TGTGCCACAACTGGGAGGCAGATAAGCGGGAGGGCCGGTTTTTATACGCAGTATTTT.

The chain couples TRBV2 to TRBJ1-4, with D tentatively TRBD1 (5 bases). CDR3 length equals 14 residues. V was clipped by 6 bases and J by 0 bases, with 8 bases between them. The germline V gene has CDR1 SNHLY and CDR2 FYNNEI. As DNA, the CDR3 is TGTGCCAGCAGGAGGACATCAACTAATGAAAAACTGTTTTTT. Translating gives CASRRTSTNEKLFF.

The chain recombines TRBV11-2 with TRBJ2-7, with TRBD1 matching over 7 bases. Germline loops: CDR1 SGHAT, CDR2 FQNNGV. This CDR3 spans 14 amino acids. Trimming removed 5 bases from V and 7 bases from J; junction bases left unmatched: 11. The CDR3 protein is CASSEPGQRWEQYF. The DNA for the CDR3 is TGTGCCAGCAGCGAACCGGGACAGCGCTGGGAGCAGTACTTC.

The V call is TRBV9, the J call TRBJ2-5; tentative D call: TRBD1 (5 bases). CDR1 and CDR2 from the germline V gene are SGDLS and YYNGEE. V was shortened by 1 base and J by 4 bases, with 11 bases between the two germline ends. The length of the CDR3 is 14 residues. The CDR3 DNA follows: TGTGCCAGCAGCGTATCGTGGGGCTTAGAGACCCAGTACTTC. Translation: CASSVSWGLETQYF.

The chain combines TRBV6-5 with TRBJ1-1; a weak D match, TRBD1 (6 bases). This CDR3 comprises 13 residues. V gave up 0 bases and J gave up 6 bases, with 8 bases separating them. In germline, CDR1 is MNHEY, CDR2 SVGAGI. CDR3 coding DNA: TGTGCCAGCAGTTACTCCGCAGGGGCTGAAGCTTTCTTT. Its translation is CASSYSAGAEAFF.

V and J are TRBV27 and TRBJ2-5, with D possibly being TRBD2 (5 bases). Germline CDR1 reads MNHEY; CDR2 reads SMNVEV (reference sequence). V was shortened by 6 bases and J by 5 bases, with 13 bases between the two germline ends. The CDR3 extends over 13 amino acids. CDR3 amino acids: CASSLTRGETQYF. The CDR3 DNA follows: TGTGCCAGCAGCCTAACGCGCGGGGAGACCCAGTACTTC.

The chain carries TRBV9 and TRBJ2-7; TRBD1 matches 7 bases. V shed 0 bases, J shed 3 bases, and the junction held 6 bases outside the gene matches. The CDR3 has 15 amino acids. Germline lookup yields CDR1 SGDLS and CDR2 YYNGEE. CDR3 loop: CASSVEGQPIYEQYF. The CDR3 bases are TGTGCCAGCAGCGTAGAGGGACAGCCTATCTACGAGCAGTACTTC.

V usage is TRBV30 and J usage is TRBJ2-1; 7 bases match TRBD1. Trimming removed 3 bases from V and 4 bases from J; junction bases left unmatched: 3. The CDR3 is 13 amino acids. Germline-derived CDR1 and CDR2 are GTSNPN and SVGIG (reference sequence). The CDR3, as DNA: TGTGCCTGGAGGGCCAGGGGGTACAATGAGCAGTTCTTC. This codes for CAWRARGYNEQFF.

J is TRBJ2-7 and V is TRBV7-2; D is ambiguous. CDR1 and CDR2 from the germline V gene are SGHTA and FQGNSA. V gave up 1 base and J gave up 1 base, with 8 bases separating them. There are 14 residues in the CDR3. CDR3: CASSLVEDSYEQYF. CDR3 nucleotides: TGTGCCAGCAGCTTAGTCGAGGATTCCTACGAGCAGTACTTC. Full variable domain (missing parts from reference TRBV7-2 and TRBJ2-7): GAGVSQSPSNKVTEKGKDVELRCDPISGHTALYWYRQSLGQGLEFLIYFQGNSAPDKSGLPSDRFSAERTGGSVSTLTIQRTQQEDSAVYLCASSLVEDSYEQYFGPGTRLTVT.

This chain connects TRBV14 to TRBJ1-1, with a possible D match to TRBD1 (5 bases). Trimming cost V 2 bases and J 3 bases, with 19 bases left between them. Germline CDR1 SGHDN, CDR2 FVKESK. This CDR3 is built from 17 residues. The CDR3 sequence is CASSQLILSGAYTEAFF. In DNA, the CDR3 is TGTGCCAGCAGCCAATTGATCCTCTCTGGGGCTTACACTGAAGCTTTCTTT.

V usage is TRBV30 and J usage is TRBJ1-4; D is unclear. The V end was cut by 1 base, the J end by 4 bases, with 7 bases between. CDR1 is GTSNPN, CDR2 SVGIG, per germline (reference sequence). CDR3 length equals 13 residues. CDR3 residues: CAWSDVINEKLFF. As DNA, the CDR3 is TGTGCCTGGAGTGATGTAATTAATGAAAAACTGTTTTTT.